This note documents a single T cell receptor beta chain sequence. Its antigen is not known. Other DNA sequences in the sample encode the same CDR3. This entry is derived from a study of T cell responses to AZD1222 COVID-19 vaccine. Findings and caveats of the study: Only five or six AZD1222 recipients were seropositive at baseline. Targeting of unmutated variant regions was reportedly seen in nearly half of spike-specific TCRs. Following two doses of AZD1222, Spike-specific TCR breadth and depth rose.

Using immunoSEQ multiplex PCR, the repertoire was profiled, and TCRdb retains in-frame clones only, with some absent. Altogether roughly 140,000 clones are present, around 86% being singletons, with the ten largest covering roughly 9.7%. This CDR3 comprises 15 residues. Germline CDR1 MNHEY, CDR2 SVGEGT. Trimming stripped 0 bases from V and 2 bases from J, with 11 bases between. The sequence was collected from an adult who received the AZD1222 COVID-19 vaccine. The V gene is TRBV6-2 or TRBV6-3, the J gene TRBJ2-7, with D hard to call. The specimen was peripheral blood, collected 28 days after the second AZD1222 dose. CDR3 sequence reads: CASSYSSSGTYEQYF. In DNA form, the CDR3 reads TGTGCCAGCAGTTACTCGTCTTCTGGAACCTACGAGCAGTACTTC.